In this sample, the clone carrying this TCR beta chain turned up a few times. Trimming removed 5 bases at V and 4 bases at J, with 14 bases between. This CDR3 region has 14 residues. The sample is drawn from a study of HIV-infected patients and healthy controls. TCRdb recomputed calls from the 5' RACE reads with MiXCR, one row per CDR3 protein. The sample gives approximately 64,000 distinct CDR3 sequences, around 21% of which show up once; over 1.1% is in the top ten. This rearrangement joins TRBV12-3 or TRBV12-4 to TRBJ1-2, with D hard to call. This clonotype was obtained from a human donor in good health. Specimen: CD4+ T cells from blood. CDR3: CASSLLGIGYGYTF. The CDR3 DNA follows: TGTGCCAGCAGTCTCCTGGGAATCGGCTATGGCTACACCTTC.